This T cell receptor (beta chain) emerged from a study of blood T cell repertoires in COVID-19 (dated by TCRdb to 2018 to 2020). Looking at the study overall: Samples from collaborators originated in the United States, Italy and Spain and spanned both the acute and convalescent phases of COVID-19. Deeply sampled blood TCRbeta repertoires from subjects exposed to, actively infected with, or recovered from COVID-19 were included in the dataset. Where available, HLA class I and class II types were taken from metadata supplied by the sample provider and were not determined by assay-based typing. The repertoires were released in a freely available public database meant as a resource for research on the immune response to SARS-CoV-2. The sample metadata nearly always contained a de-identified subject ID, COVID-19 status, age in years and sex. The prospective study material was composed of cDNA or gDNA derived from T cells, B-cell-depleted T cells, or PBMCs. Samples came from the ongoing ImmuneRACE study (first 160 participants) plus 1,254 subjects from 6 global collaborators. Beyond this particular receptor, the publication reports: The amount of clinical and demographic metadata varied by source and participant and was provided uncurated.

This clone is a singleton in its sample. Its binding antigen is unknown. No much larger clone exists at a distance of one base, and base qualities are not known. Participants in the prospective study were aged about 18 to 95 years, lived in over 20 United States geographic areas, and enrolled through a virtual design. In the prospective study, cohorts were assigned on the basis of participant-reported clinical history obtained from a screening survey and a study questionnaire. Exposed participants had been in contact, within 2 weeks of entering the study, with a person who had a PCR-confirmed or clinician-diagnosed case of COVID-19. Each participant in the prospective study had whole blood, serum and a nasopharyngeal or oropharyngeal swab collected by mobile phlebotomists. Over a roughly 2-month period, participants in the prospective study had the option of providing additional blood draws and questionnaires. Before DNA extraction, blood samples from the prospective study were shipped at room temperature or frozen.

Sequences SNHLY (CDR1) and FYNNEI (CDR2) are obtained from the germline V gene. The CDR3 runs 13 residues from the cysteine to the phenylalanine. Of the read, only the CDR3 DNA is kept; its 39 bases are in frame from base 1. A distance of 5 bases separates the germline ends of V and J, which lose 5 bases and 0 bases respectively. TCRbeta CDR3 regions were amplified from genomic DNA by means of the immunoSEQ Assay, a bias-controlled multiplex PCR. The study's own analysis went as follows. Within the assay, amplification of reference gene primers was used to estimate how many nucleated cells each sample contained. Sequence reads were collapsed and filtered to measure the absolute abundance of every unique TCRbeta CDR3 rearrangement. Productive Simpson clonality was computed per sample as the square root of Simpson's diversity index over productive rearrangements. In TCRdb, the immuneACCESS table is reduced to in-frame sequences with V and J assigned. These tables do not hold every clone; where another copy was compared, an unresolved V gene accounts for under half, and the others remain unexplained. V and J calls and clone size follow that table, whereas D and trimming were derived from the DNA. Across this sample there are 400,000 to 500,000 clones, with more than 70% seen only once. The ten largest clones take up 1.4% to 1.5% of the sample.

The TCR comes from a woman under 30 who had been exposed to COVID-19. The sequenced sample consisted of PBMCs or T cells enriched from blood (not recorded which). The sequence joins TRBV2 to TRBJ1-3; the D gene assignment is ambiguous. In nucleotide form, the sequence is TGTGCCAGCAGTTCAGACTCTGGAAACACCATATATTTT. The resulting protein is CASSSDSGNTIYF.